The 17 T cell receptor beta chains in this list originate from one sample, sequenced in a study of sequential checkpoint blockade in melanoma. Assay: immunoSEQ multiplex PCR; the TCRdb copy retains only in-frame clones and omits some. Of 25,000 to 35,000 clones listed, approximately 83% were seen once; the top ten hold around a sixth. Treatment: randomized to nivolumab then ipilimumab (arm A) or the reverse (arm B). The sample consisted of CD8+ T cells sorted from blood (inferred from file names), taken from a patient given nivolumab and ipilimumab in sequence. These receptors were obtained from a human donor with melanoma.

The CDR3 loop is CASSLQAGSYEQYF. The CDR3, as DNA: TGCGCCAGCAGCCTCCAAGCGGGCTCCTACGAGCAGTACTTC. The chain carries TRBV4-1 and TRBJ2-7; possibly TRBD2 for D (6 bases). Trimming stripped 4 bases from V and 0 bases from J, with 10 bases between. CDR1 and CDR2 (germline): MGHRA, YSYEKL. The length of the CDR3 is 14 residues.

The chain combines TRBV7-9 with TRBJ2-1, with 11 nucleotides matching TRBD1. V lost 2 bases to trimming and J lost 4 bases; unmatched junction nucleotides: 7. CDR1 SEHNR and CDR2 FQNEAQ come from the germline V gene (reference sequence). CDR3 length equals 17 residues. The CDR3, as DNA: TGTGCCAGCAGCTTATTCCAGGACAGGGGGCCTTACAATGAGCAGTTCTTC. Residues: CASSLFQDRGPYNEQFF. Drawing the rest from reference TRBV7-9 and TRBJ2-1, the complete variable domain is DTGVSQNPRHKITKRGQNVTFRCDPISEHNRLYWYRQTLGQGPEFLTYFQNEAQLEKSRLLSDRFSAERPKGSFSTLEIQRTEQGDSAMYLCASSLFQDRGPYNEQFFGPGTRLTVL.

The chain employs TRBV27 and TRBJ1-2; D may be TRBD1 (6 bases). This CDR3 is built from 13 residues. The germline CDR1 and CDR2 sequences are MNHEY and SMNVEV (reference sequence). CDR3 sequence (DNA): TGTGCTACGTCTGGGGGCGAGAACTATGGCTACACCTTC. Translated, it gives CATSGGENYGYTF.

For this clone: Mismatch with germline at one junction end may stem from a read error. The chain employs TRBV5-6 and TRBJ2-2; 12 positions agree with TRBD2. The germline CDR1 and CDR2 sequences are SGHDT and YYEEEE. The CDR3 is made up of 17 amino acids. In nucleotides, the CDR3 is TGTGCCGGCAGCTTGGCTAGCGGGGGGGTCCTCACCGGGGAGCTGTTTTTT. Amino acid sequence: CAGSLASGGVLTGELFF. The variable domain in full, completed from reference TRBV5-6 and TRBJ2-2, reads DAGVTQSPTHLIKTRGQQVTLRCSPKSGHDTVSWYQQALGQGPQFIFQYYEEEERQRGNFPDRFSGHQFPNYSSELNVNALLLGDSALYLCAGSLASGGVLTGELFFGEGSRLTVL.

This clone turned up a few times. The chain combines TRBV9 with TRBJ2-1, with TRBD2 matching 8 bases. Looked up from germline, CDR1 is SGDLS and CDR2 is YYNGEE. The CDR3 length is 15 residues. V dropped 1 base and J dropped 0; count of bases not matched to a gene: 0. The CDR3 DNA reads as TGTGCCAGCAGCGTAAGCGGGAGCTCCTACAATGAGCAGTTCTTC. It codes for CASSVSGSSYNEQFF.

The rearrangement joins TRBV6-6 to TRBJ2-1, with 7 bases that match TRBD2. Per the germline V gene, CDR1 is MNHNY and CDR2 is SVGAGI (reference sequence). This CDR3 spans 15 amino acids. Germline trimming cut 6 bases from V and 5 bases from J; bases unmatched to any gene: 10. The CDR3 here is CASSRGWGGNNEQFF. CDR3 in DNA: TGTGCCAGCAGCCGGGGGTGGGGGGGAAACAATGAGCAGTTCTTC.

The chain employs TRBV27 and TRBJ2-7, with TRBD1 matching 10 bases. The CDR3 has 15 residues. Germline lookup yields CDR1 MNHEY and CDR2 SMNVEV (reference sequence). V shed 5 bases, J shed 3 bases, and the junction held 7 bases outside the gene matches. CDR3 coding DNA: TGTGCCAGCAGTCCTATGGGACAGGGGTACTACGAGCAGTACTTC. It encodes CASSPMGQGYYEQYF.

The chain has TRBV18 and TRBJ2-3; 11 nucleotides match TRBD2. Germline CDR1 KGHSH, CDR2 LQKENI. This CDR3 has 15 residues. V lost 5 bases to trimming and J lost 6 bases; unmatched junction nucleotides: 7. CDR3 in DNA: TGTGCCAGCTCAGCTTCTAGCGGGGGGCTGGATACGCAGTATTTT. It is translated as CASSASSGGLDTQYF.

This chain joins TRBV9 and TRBJ2-2, with TRBD1 as a possible D gene (6 bases). CDR1 and CDR2 from the germline V gene are SGDLS and YYNGEE. The ends were cut back, 0 bases at V and 9 bases at J, with 12 bases in the middle. The CDR3 runs to 14 residues. The CDR3 loop is CASSVVGAARELFF. The CDR3 bases are TGTGCCAGCAGCGTAGTGGGGGCCGCGAGGGAGCTGTTTTTT.

The V call is TRBV4-3, the J call TRBJ1-1; 7 nucleotides line up with TRBD1. Germline loops: CDR1 LGHNA, CDR2 YSLEER. Trimming took 6 bases from V and 4 from J; bases not matched to a gene: 8. This CDR3 has 14 amino acids. The DNA of the CDR3 is TGCGCCAGCAGTCGCGACAGGGCCACCACTGAAGCTTTCTTT. Protein sequence: CASSRDRATTEAFF.

V usage is TRBV6-1 and J usage is TRBJ2-7; 10 nucleotides match TRBD1. This CDR3 has 14 amino acids. V lost 5 bases and J lost 4; bases outside the gene matches: 5. CDR1 is MNHNS, CDR2 SASEGT, per germline. The CDR3 DNA is TGTGCCAGCAGTTTCGGACAGGGGGAGTACGAGCAGTACTTC. Translation gives CASSFGQGEYEQYF.

CDR3 sequence: CASSLAVTSGGDEQYF. The CDR3 bases are TGTGCCAGCAGCTTGGCCGTAACTAGCGGGGGTGACGAGCAGTACTTC. The chain employs TRBV5-6 and TRBJ2-7, with 11 nucleotides matching TRBD2. Germline V gene sequence: CDR1 SGHDT, CDR2 YYEEEE. V gave up 0 bases and J gave up 5 bases; unmatched junction bases: 7. This CDR3 has 16 amino acids.

The rearrangement links TRBV6-5 to TRBJ2-1, with D unresolved. Germline CDR1 and CDR2: MNHEY and SVGAGI. The CDR3 extends over 13 amino acids. Trimming removed 5 bases at V and 9 bases at J, with 14 bases between. The CDR3 protein is CASSPVSPSEQFF. The CDR3 bases are TGTGCCAGCAGTCCCGTGAGTCCGAGTGAGCAGTTCTTC.

V is TRBV4-3 and J is TRBJ2-3, with TRBD1 identical over 8 bases. Germline V gene sequence: CDR1 LGHNA, CDR2 YSLEER. The ends lost 5 bases at V and 3 bases at J; junction bases unmatched: 7. The CDR3 is made up of 15 amino acids. The CDR3 DNA reads as TGCGCCAGCAGCAACCGGGACAGGCCTACAGATACGCAGTATTTT. It encodes CASSNRDRPTDTQYF.

The chain carries TRBV27 and TRBJ1-5; 7 bases line up with TRBD1. V was clipped by 7 bases and J by 2 bases; unmatched bases: 8. Germline values: CDR1 MNHEY, CDR2 SMNVEV (reference sequence). The CDR3 runs 15 residues. The CDR3 coding sequence is TGTGCCAGCAAGGCAGGGGGGTCTCGCAATCAGCCCCAGCATTTT. Protein product: CASKAGGSRNQPQHF.

The chain couples TRBV12-2 to TRBJ1-4. TRBV12-2 is marked as a pseudogene. This CDR3 has 16 amino acids. The CDR3 bases are TGTGCAAGTCGCGTTAGAGTGGGGGGGGTCGGAGAAAAACTGTTTTTT. It is translated as CASRVRVGGVGEKLFF.

The chain uses TRBV28 and TRBJ2-7, with 8 bases that match TRBD2. Germline loops: CDR1 MDHEN, CDR2 SYDVKM. The CDR3 length is 17 residues. With 10 bases clipped from V and 3 bases from J, the junction kept 20 bases outside the gene matches. CDR3 residues: CATSAGVAIGIRYEQYF. CDR3 nucleotide sequence: TGTGCCACCTCAGCGGGAGTGGCTATAGGGATACGCTACGAGCAGTACTTC. The full variable domain, with the rest looked up from reference TRBV28 and TRBJ2-7, is DVKVTQSSRYLVKRTGEKVFLECVQDMDHENMFWYRQDPGLGLRLIYFSYDVKMKEKGDIPEGYSVSREKKERFSLILESASTNQTSMYLCATSAGVAIGIRYEQYFGPGTRLTVT.